These 24 T cell receptor beta chains came from one sample sequenced in a study of blood T cell repertoires in COVID-19. This table comes from immunoSEQ multiplex PCR, and its TCRdb copy is limited to in-frame clones, with some not included. There are around 270,000 clones in the sample; about nine tenths occur only once, and around a tenth lies in the top ten. The sequenced material came from peripheral blood. The receptors here all came from a man aged 40-50 years who had recovered from COVID-19.

The rearrangement joins TRBV27 to TRBJ2-1; TRBD1 agrees at 11 bases. Germline V CDR1 and CDR2: MNHEY, SMNVEV (reference sequence). Unmatched junction bases numbered 9, after V lost 2 bases and J lost 6 bases. This CDR3 spans 17 amino acids. Written as DNA, the CDR3 is TGTGCCAGCAGTTTACGAACCCCGGACAGGGGGCTCAATGAGCAGTTCTTC. Protein product: CASSLRTPDRGLNEQFF.

The V and J genes are TRBV14 and TRBJ2-2; D unclear. V was shortened by 0 bases and J by 3 bases, with 5 bases between the two germline ends. Per germline, CDR1 SGHDN and CDR2 FVKESK. This CDR3 spans 14 amino acids. CDR3 loop: CASSQDIDTGELFF. CDR3 nucleotides: TGTGCCAGCAGCCAAGATATAGACACCGGGGAGCTGTTTTTT.

The chain joins TRBV24-1 to TRBJ1-1; 8 bases are a match to TRBD1. Trimming removed 4 bases from V and 4 bases from J; junction bases left unmatched: 13. Per the germline V gene, CDR1 is KGHDR and CDR2 is SFDVKD. The CDR3 loop spans 17 amino acids. The CDR3 here is CATSDQLNETGVTEAFF. Here the CDR3 DNA reads TGTGCCACCAGTGACCAACTGAATGAGACAGGGGTCACTGAAGCTTTCTTT.

This sequence joins TRBV11-2 and TRBJ2-2, with 8 bases that match TRBD2. The CDR3 loop spans 14 amino acids. CDR1 and CDR2 from the germline V gene are SGHAT and FQNNGV. Losses at the gene ends were 5 bases for V and 8 bases for J; bases not matched to a gene: 7. Here the CDR3 DNA reads TGTGCCAGCAGCCCATTAGCGGGACCTGGGGAGCTGTTTTTT. Residues: CASSPLAGPGELFF.

The genes are TRBV7-8 and TRBJ2-3; TRBD2 aligns across 8 bases. The CDR3 is 15 residues long. In germline, CDR1 is SGHVS, CDR2 FQNEAQ. Trimming took 0 bases from V and 2 from J; bases not matched to a gene: 1. CDR3 loop: CASSLASGDTDTQYF. The CDR3, as DNA: TGTGCCAGCAGCTTAGCTAGCGGGGACACAGATACGCAGTATTTT.

The V gene is TRBV7-9, the J gene TRBJ1-2; possible D gene TRBD1, 6 bases. This CDR3 comprises 13 residues. Germline V gene lookup returns CDR1 SEHNR and CDR2 FQNEAQ (reference sequence). Trimming pared 6 bases from V and 5 bases from J, leaving 13 bases between. The CDR3 region has the DNA TGTGCCAGCAGGGGCTCAGGGGAGTATGGCTACACCTTC. Its translation is CASRGSGEYGYTF.

The rearrangement links TRBV3-1 (or the pseudogene TRBV3-2) to TRBJ1-4; 7 bases are shared with TRBD1. CDR3 length: 11 amino acids. Losses at the gene ends were 5 bases for V and 11 bases for J; bases not matched to a gene: 2. CDR1 and CDR2 from the germline V gene are LGHDT and YNNKEL (reference sequence). The DNA of the CDR3 is TGTGCCAGCAGCTCGGGACAGAAACTGTTTTTT. Translated: CASSSGQKLFF.

This clone appeared a few times. The gene calls are TRBV15 and TRBJ2-5, with 11 bases lining up with TRBD2. CDR3 length: 17 residues. The trim removed 1 base at V and 1 base at J, leaving 5 bases unmatched. CDR1 and CDR2 (germline): LNHNV, YYDKDF (reference sequence). CDR3 bases: TGTGCCACCAGCAGAGGAAAGGGACTAGCGGCCCAAGAGACCCAGTACTTC. The encoded protein is CATSRGKGLAAQETQYF.

CDR3 residues: CASSLLFQDNSPLHF. The CDR3, as DNA: TGTGCCAGTAGTCTTCTATTCCAGGATAATTCACCCCTCCACTTT. The gene calls are TRBV19 and TRBJ1-6; D is ambiguous. Germline values: CDR1 LNHDA, CDR2 SQIVND (reference sequence). CDR3 length: 15 residues. The ends were cut back, 5 bases at V and 5 bases at J, with 13 bases in the middle.

The rearrangement uses TRBV10-1 and TRBJ1-6, with 9 bases that match TRBD1. Trimming took 5 bases from V and 13 from J; bases not matched to a gene: 3. This CDR3 comprises 12 residues. Germline V CDR1 and CDR2: WNHNN, SYGVQD (reference sequence). This CDR3 is CASSSGQGPLHF. The CDR3 DNA reads TGCGCCAGCAGTTCGGGACAGGGCCCCCTCCACTTT.

This chain uses TRBV5-4 with TRBJ2-7; perhaps TRBD1 as D (7 bases). This CDR3 has 14 residues. Germline-derived CDR1 and CDR2 are SGHNT and YYREEE (reference sequence). V lost 4 bases to trimming and J lost 11 bases, with 22 bases between them. CDR3: CASSPTRGRTQEYF. CDR3 DNA: TGTGCCAGCAGCCCTACCAGGGGGAGGACGCAGGAGTACTTC.

The chain employs TRBV7-3 and TRBJ2-4, with 8 bases aligning to TRBD1. The CDR3 loop spans 12 amino acids. V was pared by 10 bases and J by 11 bases, with 10 bases of the junction left unmatched. Germline CDR1 and CDR2: SGHTA and FQGTGA. CDR3 sequence: CATSDRGRVQYF. The CDR3 bases are TGTGCCACCTCAGACAGGGGTCGGGTTCAGTACTTC.

This clone showed up just once. Within the sample, other DNA sequences also encode this same CDR3. The CDR3 DNA sequence: TGTGCCAGCAGCTTAGGGACAGGGGACTATGGCTACACCTTC. Translation gives CASSLGTGDYGYTF. The chain joins TRBV7-9 to TRBJ1-2; 9 bases line up with TRBD1. CDR3 length equals 14 residues. J lost 3 bases, V lost 1 base, and 0 bases had no gene match. Looked up from germline, CDR1 is SEHNR and CDR2 is FQNEAQ (reference sequence).

The chain joins TRBV11-2 to TRBJ1-2; no clear D gene. CDR1 and CDR2 from the germline V gene are SGHAT and FQNNGV. Trimming pared 1 base from V and 4 bases from J, leaving 10 bases between. The CDR3 consists of 14 residues. The CDR3 loop is CASSLGRGFYGYTF. DNA of the CDR3: TGTGCCAGCAGCTTAGGACGGGGATTCTATGGCTACACCTTC. The whole variable domain, remainder taken from reference TRBV11-2 and TRBJ1-2, is EAGVAQSPRYKIIEKRQSVAFWCNPISGHATLYWYQQILGQGPKLLIQFQNNGVVDDSQLPKDRFSAERLKGVDSTLKIQPAKLEDSAVYLCASSLGRGFYGYTFGSGTRLTVV.

The chain carries TRBV10-3 and TRBJ2-7; D not certain. This CDR3 comprises 12 residues. The V end lost 2 bases, the J end lost 5 bases, and 7 bases lay between the germline ends. Germline CDR1 reads ENHRY; CDR2 reads SYGVKD. This CDR3 reads CAISETIDEQYF. CDR3 coding DNA: TGTGCCATCAGTGAGACAATCGACGAGCAGTACTTC.

The chain combines TRBV19 with TRBJ1-2; 7 bases are shared with TRBD1. This CDR3 spans 14 amino acids. Germline V gives CDR1 LNHDA, CDR2 SQIVND (reference sequence). J lost 6 bases, V lost 6 bases, and 10 bases had no gene match. CDR3 sequence (DNA): TGTGCCAGTAGCGAAGAGGGGGCGATCCATGGCTACACCTTC. The encoded protein is CASSEEGAIHGYTF.

This chain connects TRBV19 to TRBJ2-1; weak D call: TRBD1 (6 bases). Germline V gives CDR1 LNHDA, CDR2 SQIVND (reference sequence). V shed 3 bases and J shed 0 bases, with 9 bases lying between them. The CDR3 is 15 amino acids. The CDR3 DNA sequence: TGTGCCAGTAGTATCCTGACAGGCTCCTACAATGAGCAGTTCTTC. Translation gives CASSILTGSYNEQFF. The full variable domain, in which reference TRBV19 and TRBJ2-1 provide the parts outside the CDR3, is DGGITQSPKYLFRKEGQNVTLSCEQNLNHDAMYWYRQDPGQGLRLIYYSQIVNDFQKGDIAEGYSVSREKKESFPLTVTSAQKNPTAFYLCASSILTGSYNEQFFGPGTRLTVL.

This chain joins TRBV5-4 and TRBJ2-1; 13 bases fit TRBD2. The ends lost 3 bases at V and 0 bases at J; junction bases unmatched: 6. The V gene's germline CDR1 is SGHNT and CDR2 YYREEE (reference sequence). The CDR3 has 18 amino acids. The CDR3 here is CASSSGTSGTSSYNEQFF. The CDR3 DNA reads TGTGCCAGCAGCTCCGGGACTAGCGGGACCAGCTCCTACAATGAGCAGTTCTTC.

The chain has TRBV7-9 and TRBJ2-7; D is possibly TRBD2 (5 bases). Trimming stripped 5 bases from V and 5 bases from J, with 13 bases between. CDR3 length: 13 residues. Germline V CDR1 and CDR2: SEHNR, FQNEAQ (reference sequence). CDR3 loop: CASSRGRPDEQYF. CDR3 in DNA: TGTGCCAGCAGCAGAGGGCGGCCCGACGAGCAGTACTTC. Full variable domain (missing parts from reference TRBV7-9 and TRBJ2-7): DTGVSQNPRHKITKRGQNVTFRCDPISEHNRLYWYRQTLGQGPEFLTYFQNEAQLEKSRLLSDRFSAERPKGSFSTLEIQRTEQGDSAMYLCASSRGRPDEQYFGPGTRLTVT.

The V call is TRBV29-1, the J call TRBJ2-1; the match to TRBD1 covers 7 bases. The V gene's germline CDR1 is SQVTM and CDR2 ANQGSEA. Germline trimming cut 5 bases from V and 8 bases from J; bases unmatched to any gene: 9. The CDR3 totals 13 residues. The CDR3 sequence is CSVTGVVGDEQFF. The CDR3, as DNA: TGCAGCGTTACAGGGGTCGTCGGGGATGAGCAGTTCTTC.

Of note for this clone: Sequence at one end of the junction differs from germline and may be a read error. This chain joins TRBV7-2 and TRBJ1-5; D possibly corresponds to TRBD1 (6 bases). Germline assignment: CDR1 SGHTA and CDR2 FQGNSA. This CDR3 contains 16 residues. The DNA of the CDR3 is TGTGCCAGCAGCTTATTATCGGCAGGGACAAATCAACCCCAGCATTTT. Protein product: CASSLLSAGTNQPQHF.

Turning to this clone: Within the sample, other DNA sequences also encode this same CDR3. CDR3 sequence reads: CASSYDRGYEQYF. Here the CDR3 DNA reads TGTGCCAGCAGTTACGACAGGGGGTACGAGCAGTACTTC. The J gene is TRBJ2-7, the V gene TRBV6-2 or TRBV6-3, with 9 nucleotides matching TRBD1. Germline assignment: CDR1 MNHEY and CDR2 SVGEGT. This CDR3 comprises 13 residues. V lost 2 bases, J lost 4 bases, and 0 bases stayed unmatched.

The chain is built from TRBV7-8 and TRBJ2-3; D not certain. The V end lost 6 bases, the J end lost 6 bases, and 13 bases lay between the germline ends. Germline V lookup: CDR1 SGHVS, CDR2 FQNEAQ. There are 13 residues in the CDR3. In DNA, the CDR3 is TGTGCCAGCAGGAGACTGGTATCGGATACGCAGTATTTT. Its translation: CASRRLVSDTQYF.

The CDR3: CASSRGLAGGLAETQYF. The DNA of the CDR3 is TGTGCCAGTAGTAGGGGACTAGCGGGGGGGCTTGCGGAGACCCAGTACTTC. The chain carries TRBV19 and TRBJ2-5; 16 bases match TRBD2. From germline, CDR1 is LNHDA and CDR2 SQIVND (reference sequence). The CDR3 length is 17 residues. V shed 4 bases, J shed 5 bases, and the junction held 7 bases outside the gene matches.